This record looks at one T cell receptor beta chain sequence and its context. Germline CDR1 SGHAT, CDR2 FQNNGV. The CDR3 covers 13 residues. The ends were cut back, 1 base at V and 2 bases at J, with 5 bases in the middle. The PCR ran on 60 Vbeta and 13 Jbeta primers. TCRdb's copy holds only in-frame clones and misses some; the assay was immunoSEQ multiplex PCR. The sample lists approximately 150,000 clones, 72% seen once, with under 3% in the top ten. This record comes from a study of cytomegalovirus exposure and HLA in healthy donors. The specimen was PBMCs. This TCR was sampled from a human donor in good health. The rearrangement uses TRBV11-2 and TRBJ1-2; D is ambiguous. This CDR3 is CASSLGVNYGYTF. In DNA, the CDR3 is TGTGCCAGCAGCTTAGGAGTGAACTATGGCTACACCTTC.